Listed here are 17 T cell receptor beta chains from one sample, sequenced in a study of blood T cells in healthy people across ages. The use of a sample-barcoded 5' primer and a J-beta primer mix characterized a second PCR of roughly 6 to 11 cycles. TCRdb processed the 5' RACE reads anew with MiXCR; each CDR3 protein has one entry. The sample contains about 1.8 million distinct CDR3 sequences, roughly 52% of which appear only once. The sequencing input was blood. The receptors derive from a woman aged 35 to 49 in good health.

This chain links TRBV20-1 with TRBJ2-5; D is possibly TRBD2 (6 bases). The germline V gene has CDR1 DFQATT and CDR2 SNEGSKA (reference sequence). V lost 0 bases and J lost 3, with 20 bases in between. The length of the CDR3 is 17 residues. The DNA for the CDR3 is TGCAGTGCTAGAGATTACGAGGGGCGGGGCGGGAAAGAGACCCAGTACTTC. Translating it yields CSARDYEGRGGKETQYF.

The gene calls are TRBV6-2 or TRBV6-3 and TRBJ1-2, with D maybe TRBD1 (5 bases). The CDR3 is made up of 15 amino acids. Germline V gene lookup returns CDR1 MNHEY and CDR2 SVGEGT. The ends were cut back, 4 bases at V and 7 bases at J, with 19 bases in the middle. The CDR3 is CASSFQGASSRGYTF. The CDR3 DNA reads as TGTGCCAGCAGTTTCCAGGGAGCCAGCTCACGTGGCTACACCTTC.

The chain uses TRBV10-3 and TRBJ1-2; weak D call: TRBD1 (5 bases). Trimming cost V 4 bases and J 7 bases, with 19 bases left between them. The CDR3 sequence is 15 residues long. The germline gives CDR1 ENHRY, CDR2 SYGVKD. This chain's CDR3 is CAISVGGSLPGGYTF. In nucleotides, the CDR3 is TGTGCCATCAGTGTGGGGGGGTCACTACCAGGTGGCTACACCTTC.

V gene TRBV7-8 combines with J gene TRBJ2-1; a weak D match, TRBD1 (5 bases). V was pared by 3 bases and J by 2 bases, with 11 bases between. The CDR3 sequence is 15 residues long. Germline V gene lookup returns CDR1 SGHVS and CDR2 FQNEAQ. The CDR3 DNA follows: TGTGCCAGCAGCTTGACCGACAGTACCTACAATGAGCAGTTCTTC. It codes for CASSLTDSTYNEQFF.

J is TRBJ2-7 and V is TRBV6-2 or TRBV6-3, with 8 bases aligning to TRBD1. Trimming took 6 bases from V and 3 from J; bases not matched to a gene: 7. Germline loops: CDR1 MNHEY, CDR2 SVGEGT. The CDR3 length is 14 residues. This chain's CDR3 is CASSSGTGYYEQYF. CDR3 in DNA: TGTGCCAGCAGCTCCGGGACAGGATACTACGAGCAGTACTTC.

This clonotype appeared a few times. The chain joins TRBV10-2 to TRBJ1-2; unclear D gene. Germline CDR1 WSHSY, CDR2 SAAADI. V was shortened by 3 bases and J by 8 bases, with 10 bases between the two germline ends. The CDR3 extends over 12 amino acids. The CDR3 region has the DNA TGCGCCAGCAGTGACCCCGGTAGGGGCTACACCTTC. It translates to CASSDPGRGYTF.

The chain combines TRBV9 with TRBJ2-7; D is undetermined. The last part of the DNA fits TRBJ2-5 better; the J call may be wrong. CDR1 SGDLS and CDR2 YYNGEE come from the germline V gene. This CDR3 has 13 residues. Written as DNA, the CDR3 is TGTGCCAGCAGCGGATCGAAAGGGGAGACCCAGTACTTC. Its translation: CASSGSKGETQYF.

The chain links TRBV15 to TRBJ1-1; D gene unclear. CDR1 is LNHNV and CDR2 is YYDKDF in the germline V gene (reference sequence). V was trimmed by 1 base and J by 5 bases, leaving 11 bases between them. The CDR3 is made up of 14 amino acids. The CDR3 DNA sequence: TGTGCCACCAGCAGAGTAGGCGATGGGACTGAAGCTTTCTTT. Its translation is CATSRVGDGTEAFF.

Details on this clonotype: At one boundary the junction diverges from the germline segment, which might be a read error. The chain employs TRBV12-3 or TRBV12-4 and TRBJ2-4; 8 bases line up with TRBD1. The CDR3 extends over 15 amino acids. CDR3 sequence: CVSSLTGVTKNIQYF. In DNA form, the CDR3 reads TGTGTCAGCAGTCTGACAGGGGTGACCAAAAACATTCAGTACTTC.

The rearrangement uses TRBV27 and TRBJ1-6, with 9 bases lining up with TRBD1. CDR3 length: 16 amino acids. Germline trimming cut 7 bases from V and 8 bases from J; bases unmatched to any gene: 12. Germline V lookup: CDR1 MNHEY, CDR2 SMNVEV (reference sequence). CDR3 nucleotide sequence: TGTGCCAGCAACTACGGTATAGGACAGGGGCATTCACCCCTCCACTTT. This sequence encodes CASNYGIGQGHSPLHF.

V is TRBV20-1 and J is TRBJ2-3, with 8 bases matching TRBD2. After removal of 3 bases from V and 5 bases from J, the junction contained 10 bases not matched to a gene. CDR1 and CDR2 (germline): DFQATT, SNEGSKA (reference sequence). There are 15 residues in the CDR3. DNA for the CDR3: TGCAGTGCTAGTCCGATCAGCGGGGGAATAGATACGCAGTATTTT. Protein sequence: CSASPISGGIDTQYF.

V usage is TRBV20-1 and J usage is TRBJ2-1, with D perhaps matching TRBD1 (6 bases). The CDR3 is 15 residues long. The germline CDR1 and CDR2 sequences are DFQATT and SNEGSKA (reference sequence). Trimming removed 3 bases from V and 3 bases from J, with 15 bases in between. The CDR3 DNA reads TGCAGTGCTAGGCCACAGGGCTCCTACTACAATGAGCAGTTCTTC. It codes for CSARPQGSYYNEQFF.

CDR3 amino acids: CASQRGDEGYGYTF. For the CDR3, the DNA is TGTGCCAGTCAGAGGGGGGATGAAGGCTATGGCTACACCTTC. The V and J genes are TRBV2 and TRBJ1-2; D possibly corresponds to TRBD1 (6 bases). Germline V lookup: CDR1 SNHLY, CDR2 FYNNEI. V lost 9 bases to trimming and J lost 4 bases, with 18 bases between them. The CDR3 runs 14 residues.

As DNA, the CDR3 is TGTGCCAGCAGTTACCTTGCAGGAGGAGACGGCTACACCTTC. Amino acids: CASSYLAGGDGYTF. The J gene is TRBJ1-2, the V gene TRBV6-2 or TRBV6-3; D gene ambiguous. The CDR3 totals 14 residues. The germline gives CDR1 MNHEY, CDR2 SVGEGT. V dropped 2 bases and J dropped 8 bases, with 15 bases sitting between them.

The genes are TRBV29-1 and TRBJ2-1; 12 bases align to TRBD2. Trimming removed 7 bases from V and 0 bases from J; junction bases left unmatched: 10. The CDR3 is 17 residues long. CDR1 and CDR2 (germline): SQVTM, ANQGSEA. CDR3 sequence (DNA): TGCAGCGGTAGACTAGCGGGGGCCGGGAGCTCCTACAATGAGCAGTTCTTC. This codes for CSGRLAGAGSSYNEQFF.

The DNA for the CDR3 is TGCGCCAGCAGCTTGGGACAGCCGAAGCCCACAGATACGCAGTATTTT. This translates into CASSLGQPKPTDTQYF. The chain joins TRBV5-1 to TRBJ2-3; TRBD1 might be the D (5 bases). This CDR3 has 16 amino acids. Germline V gene data show CDR1 as SGHRS and CDR2 as YFSETQ. Trimming cost V 0 bases and J 2 bases, with 13 bases left between them.

The rearrangement joins TRBV12-5 to TRBJ2-1, with 9 positions matching TRBD1. Germline trimming cut 3 bases from V and 8 bases from J; bases unmatched to any gene: 8. This CDR3 region has 15 residues. Germline V gives CDR1 LGHNT, CDR2 FRNRAP. The CDR3 region has the DNA TGTGCTAGTGGTTTTCATACAGGGGGCATTGATGAGCAGTTCTTC. The encoded protein is CASGFHTGGIDEQFF.